This T cell receptor beta chain emerged from a study of regulatory T cells in long-lasting Graves disease. Across the whole study: Persistent Graves' disease required over 5 years of antithyroid drugs and positive TSH receptor antibodies.

This clonotype was observed many times. Its antigen is not known. CDR3 length: 14 amino acids. From germline, CDR1 is ENHRY and CDR2 SYGVKD. V was pared by 2 bases and J by 3 bases, with 8 bases between. Time point here: persistent/refractory GD, antithyroid drugs over 5 years with positive TRAb. Generation of the TCR library employed RNA extracted from PBMCs. Through Arm-PCR of CDR3 regions and iRepertoire HTBI primers, TCR beta libraries were built. MiXCR, applied by TCRdb to the multiplex PCR reads, yields one record per CDR3 protein. The sample has about 470,000 distinct CDR3 sequences, roughly 21% seen once. Regarding the study as a whole: The study found lower TCR diversity in persistent Graves' patients than in newly diagnosed ones. Persistent disease samples used TRBV28, TRBJ1-2 and TRBJ2-5 preferentially. No thyroid tissue was studied; the work used peripheral blood only.

This chain joins TRBV10-3 and TRBJ1-5; tentatively, D is TRBD1 (5 bases). The TCR comes from a female donor with Graves disease. Sample: peripheral blood mononuclear cells (PBMCs), taken when the disease was refractory, from a patient treated with antithyroid drugs. The CDR3: CAISEGRDNQPQHF. The CDR3 coding sequence is TGTGCCATCAGTGAGGGCAGGGACAATCAGCCCCAGCATTTT.